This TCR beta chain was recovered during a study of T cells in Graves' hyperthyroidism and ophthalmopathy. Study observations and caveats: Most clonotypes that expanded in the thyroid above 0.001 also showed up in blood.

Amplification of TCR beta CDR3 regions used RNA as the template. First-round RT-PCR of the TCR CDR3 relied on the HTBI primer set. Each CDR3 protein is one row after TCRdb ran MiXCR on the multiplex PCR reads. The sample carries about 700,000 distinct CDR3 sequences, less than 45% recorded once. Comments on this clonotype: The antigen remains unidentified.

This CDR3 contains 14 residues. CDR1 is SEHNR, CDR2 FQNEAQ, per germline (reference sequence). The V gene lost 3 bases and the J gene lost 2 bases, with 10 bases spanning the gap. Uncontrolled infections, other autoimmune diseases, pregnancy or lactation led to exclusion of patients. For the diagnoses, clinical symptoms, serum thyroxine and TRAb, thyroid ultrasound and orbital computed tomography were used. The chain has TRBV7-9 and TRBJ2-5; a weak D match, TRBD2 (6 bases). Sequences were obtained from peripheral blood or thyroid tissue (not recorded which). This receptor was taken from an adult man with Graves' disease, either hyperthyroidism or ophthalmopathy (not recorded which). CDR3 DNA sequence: TGTGCCAGCAGCTTGCGGGGCCCACAAGAGACCCAGTACTTC. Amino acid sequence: CASSLRGPQETQYF.